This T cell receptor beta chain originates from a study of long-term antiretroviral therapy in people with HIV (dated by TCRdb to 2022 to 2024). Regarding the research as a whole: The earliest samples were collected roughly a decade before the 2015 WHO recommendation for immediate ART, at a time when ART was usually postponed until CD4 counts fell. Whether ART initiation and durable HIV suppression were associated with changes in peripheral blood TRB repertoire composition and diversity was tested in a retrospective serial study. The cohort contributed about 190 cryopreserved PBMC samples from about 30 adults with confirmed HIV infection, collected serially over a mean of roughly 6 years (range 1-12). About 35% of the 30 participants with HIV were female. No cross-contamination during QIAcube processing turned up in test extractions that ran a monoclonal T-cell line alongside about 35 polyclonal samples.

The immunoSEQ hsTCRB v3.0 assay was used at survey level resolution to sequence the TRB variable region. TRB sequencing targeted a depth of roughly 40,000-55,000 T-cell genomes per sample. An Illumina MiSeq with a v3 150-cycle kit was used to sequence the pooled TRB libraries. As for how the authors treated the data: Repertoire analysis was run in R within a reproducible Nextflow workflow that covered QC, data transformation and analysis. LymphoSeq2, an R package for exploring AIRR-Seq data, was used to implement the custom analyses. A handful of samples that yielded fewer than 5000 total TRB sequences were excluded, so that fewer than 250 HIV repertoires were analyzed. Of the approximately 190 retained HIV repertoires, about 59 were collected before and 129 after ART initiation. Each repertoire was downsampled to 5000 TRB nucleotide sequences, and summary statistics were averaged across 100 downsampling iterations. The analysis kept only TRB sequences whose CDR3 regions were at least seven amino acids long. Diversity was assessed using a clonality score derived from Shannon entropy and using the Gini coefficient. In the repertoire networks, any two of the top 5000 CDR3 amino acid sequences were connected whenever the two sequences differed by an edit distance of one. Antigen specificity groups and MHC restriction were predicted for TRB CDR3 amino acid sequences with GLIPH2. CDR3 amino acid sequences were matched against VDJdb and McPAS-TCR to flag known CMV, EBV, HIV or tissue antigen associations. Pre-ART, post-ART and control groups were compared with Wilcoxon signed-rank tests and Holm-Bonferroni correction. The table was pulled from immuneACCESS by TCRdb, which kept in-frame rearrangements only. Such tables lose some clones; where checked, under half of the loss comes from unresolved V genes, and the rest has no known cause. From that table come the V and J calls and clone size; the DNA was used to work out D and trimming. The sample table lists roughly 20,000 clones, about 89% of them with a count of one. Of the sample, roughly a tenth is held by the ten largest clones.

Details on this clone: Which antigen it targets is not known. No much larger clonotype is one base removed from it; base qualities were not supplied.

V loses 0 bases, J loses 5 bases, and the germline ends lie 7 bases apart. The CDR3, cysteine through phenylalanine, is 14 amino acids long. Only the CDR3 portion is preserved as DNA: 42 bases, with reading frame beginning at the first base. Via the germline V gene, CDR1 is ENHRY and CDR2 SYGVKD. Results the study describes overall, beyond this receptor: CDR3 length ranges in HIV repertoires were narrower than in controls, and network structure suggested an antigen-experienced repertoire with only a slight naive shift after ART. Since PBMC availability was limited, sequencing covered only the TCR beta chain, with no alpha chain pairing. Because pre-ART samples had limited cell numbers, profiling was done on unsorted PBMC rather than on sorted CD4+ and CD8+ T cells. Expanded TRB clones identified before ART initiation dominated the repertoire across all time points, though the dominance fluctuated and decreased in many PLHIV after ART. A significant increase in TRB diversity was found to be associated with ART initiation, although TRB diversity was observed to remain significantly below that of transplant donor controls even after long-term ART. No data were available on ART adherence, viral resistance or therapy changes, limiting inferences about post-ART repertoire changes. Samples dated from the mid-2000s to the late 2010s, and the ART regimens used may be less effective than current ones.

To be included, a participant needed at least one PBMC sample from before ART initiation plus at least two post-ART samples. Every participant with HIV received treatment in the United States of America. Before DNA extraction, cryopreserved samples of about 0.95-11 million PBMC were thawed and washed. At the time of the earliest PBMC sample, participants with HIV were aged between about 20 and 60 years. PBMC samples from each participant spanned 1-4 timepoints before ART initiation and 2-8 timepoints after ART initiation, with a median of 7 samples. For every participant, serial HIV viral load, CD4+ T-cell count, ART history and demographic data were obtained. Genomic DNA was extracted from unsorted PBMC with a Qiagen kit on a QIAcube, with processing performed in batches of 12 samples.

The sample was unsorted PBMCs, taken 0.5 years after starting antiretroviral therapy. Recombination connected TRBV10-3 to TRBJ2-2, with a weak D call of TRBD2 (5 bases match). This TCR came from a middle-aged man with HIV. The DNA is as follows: TGTGCCATCAGTGAGTCGGGCGGGACCGGGGAGCTGTTTTTT. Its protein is CAISESGGTGELFF.